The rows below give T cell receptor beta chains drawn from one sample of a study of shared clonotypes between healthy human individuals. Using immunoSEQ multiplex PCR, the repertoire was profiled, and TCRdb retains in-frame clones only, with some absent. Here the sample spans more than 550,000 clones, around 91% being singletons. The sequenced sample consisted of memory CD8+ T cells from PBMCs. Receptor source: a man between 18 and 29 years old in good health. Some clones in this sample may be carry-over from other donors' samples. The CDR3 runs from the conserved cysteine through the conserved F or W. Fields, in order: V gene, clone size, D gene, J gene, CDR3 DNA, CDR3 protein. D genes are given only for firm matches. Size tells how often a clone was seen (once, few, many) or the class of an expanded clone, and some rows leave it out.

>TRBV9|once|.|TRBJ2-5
TGTGCCAGCAGCGTAGAGGGATCCAGCAAGACCCAGTACTTC
CASSVEGSSKTQYF
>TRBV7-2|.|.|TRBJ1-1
TGTGCCGGTAAACGGGCCCTGAACACTGAAGCTTTCTTT
CAGKRALNTEAFF
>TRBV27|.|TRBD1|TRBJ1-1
TGTGCCAGCAGTTTAGAGGGACAGGGGACGAACACTGAAGCTTTCTTT
CASSLEGQGTNTEAFF
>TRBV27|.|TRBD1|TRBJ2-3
TGTGCCAGCAGACAGGGGACAGATACGCAGTATTTT
CASRQGTDTQYF
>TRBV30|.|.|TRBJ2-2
TGTGCCTGCCCGCGGTGGGGGAAGCCGAACACCGGGGAGCTGTTTTTT
CACPRWGKPNTGELFF
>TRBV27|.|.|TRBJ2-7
TGTGCCAGCGGGTTATCATTGGATCGGCAGTACTTC
CASGLSLDRQYF
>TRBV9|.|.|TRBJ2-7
TGTGCCAGCAGCGTAGAGGCAGGAGCTCTATCCTACGAGCAGTACTTC
CASSVEAGALSYEQYF
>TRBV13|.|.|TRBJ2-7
TGTGCCAGCAGCTCCTCGAGCCTTTTTGACGAGCAGTACTTC
CASSSSSLFDEQYF
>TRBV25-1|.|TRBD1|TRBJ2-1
TGTGCCAGCAGTGACAGTCGGCGAACAGGGGGAAACAATGAGCAGTTCTTC
CASSDSRRTGGNNEQFF
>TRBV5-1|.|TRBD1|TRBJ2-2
TGCGCCAGCAGCTTTGACAGGGCGAACACCGGGGAGCTGTTTTTT
CASSFDRANTGELFF
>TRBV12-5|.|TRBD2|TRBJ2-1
TGTGCTAGTGGCCTCGGACTAGCGGGAGGGGGGAACTCCTACAATGAGCAGTTCTTC
CASGLGLAGGGNSYNEQFF
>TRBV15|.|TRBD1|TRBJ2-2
TGTGCCACCAGCAGCAGGGGACAGGGCTTTATCGGGGAGCTGTTTTTT
CATSSRGQGFIGELFF
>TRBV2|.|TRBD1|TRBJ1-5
TGTGCCAGCAGTGAAATGACAGGGGTGTGGCAGCCCCAGCATTTT
CASSEMTGVWQPQHF
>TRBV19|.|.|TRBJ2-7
TGTGCCAGTAGTCCCGACACCTCCTACGAGCAGTACTTC
CASSPDTSYEQYF
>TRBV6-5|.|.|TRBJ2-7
TGTGCCAGCAGTTACATGCGGTCAGGCAAGGAGCAGTACTTC
CASSYMRSGKEQYF
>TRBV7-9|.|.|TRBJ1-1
TGTGCCAGCAGCCCCTCCCTTGGGAGTAACACTGAAGCTTTCTTT
CASSPSLGSNTEAFF
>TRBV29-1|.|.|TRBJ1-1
TGCAGCGTTGAGGGTGACAACTTCCCGAACACTGAAGCTTTCTTT
CSVEGDNFPNTEAFF
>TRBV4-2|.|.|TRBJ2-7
TGTGCCAGCAGCCAGGATCACGGGACCAGGGACGAGCAGTACTTC
CASSQDHGTRDEQYF
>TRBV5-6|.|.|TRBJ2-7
TGTGCCAGCAGCTTGGGTGTCAGGGAGCAGTACTTC
CASSLGVREQYF
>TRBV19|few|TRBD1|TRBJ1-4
TGTGCCAGTAGTTCCCGAACAGGGGGCGCGGTTAATGAAAAACTGTTTTTT
CASSSRTGGAVNEKLFF
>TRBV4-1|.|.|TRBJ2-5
TGCGCCAGCAGCCCGGGGTTGGATTGGGAAACCCACCGAGAGACCCAGTACTTC
CASSPGLDWETHRETQYF
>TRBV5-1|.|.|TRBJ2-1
TGCGCCAGCAGCTTGGCCGTAGGTGGGTCCTACAATGAGCAGTTCTTC
CASSLAVGGSYNEQFF